This T cell receptor beta chain appears in the sequencing data of a study of blood T cell repertoires in COVID-19. Profiling relied on immunoSEQ multiplex PCR, and the TCRdb table lists in-frame clones only, not all of them. The sample lists around 260,000 clones, over 75% occurring once. The germline CDR1 and CDR2 sequences are DFQATT and SNEGSKA (reference sequence). Trimming shortened V by 3 bases and J by 6 bases, and 14 bases separated the two germline ends. CDR3 size: 13 residues. Study members were between 18 and 89 years old and lived in 20 to 30 US regions. Allocation to cohorts depended on clinical history reported by the participants.

This clonotype was obtained from a woman aged 25 to 39 who had recovered from COVID-19. Sequencing input: PBMCs or T cells enriched from blood (not recorded which). The chain couples TRBV20-1 to TRBJ1-1; D might be TRBD1 (6 bases). CDR3 DNA: TGCAGTGCTAGTTTCCTCAGGGGCGCTGAAGCTTTCTTT. Its translation is CSASFLRGAEAFF.